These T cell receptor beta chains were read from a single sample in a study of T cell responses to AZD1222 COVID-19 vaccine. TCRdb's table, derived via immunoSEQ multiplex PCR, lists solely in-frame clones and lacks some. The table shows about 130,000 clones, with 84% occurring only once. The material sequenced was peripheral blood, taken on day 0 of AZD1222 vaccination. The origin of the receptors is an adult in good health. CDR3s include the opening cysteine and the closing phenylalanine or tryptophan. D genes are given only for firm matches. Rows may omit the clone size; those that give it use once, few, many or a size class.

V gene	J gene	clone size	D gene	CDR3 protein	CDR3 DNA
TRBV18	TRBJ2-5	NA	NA	CASSPPVAGAEQTQYF	TGTGCCAGCTCACCACCGGTTGCAGGGGCGGAGCAGACCCAGTACTTC
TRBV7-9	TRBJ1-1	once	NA	CASSSQWDTEAFF	TGTGCCAGCAGCTCTCAGTGGGACACTGAAGCTTTCTTT
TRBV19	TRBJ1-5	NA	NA	CASSIGRQLSNQPQHF	TGTGCCAGTAGTATTGGCCGGCAGCTGAGCAATCAGCCCCAGCATTTT
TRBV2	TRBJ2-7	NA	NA	CASSEYGGRNSYEQYF	TGTGCCAGCAGTGAATATGGTGGGCGGAATTCCTACGAGCAGTACTTC
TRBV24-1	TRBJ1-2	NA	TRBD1	CATSDPGQGAVGYTF	TGTGCCACCAGTGATCCGGGACAGGGGGCGGTTGGCTACACCTTC
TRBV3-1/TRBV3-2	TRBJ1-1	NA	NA	CASSPLKTGMAEAFF	TGTGCCAGCAGCCCACTCAAAACAGGGATGGCTGAAGCTTTCTTT
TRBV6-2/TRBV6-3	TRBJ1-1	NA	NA	CASSLNFPGPEAFF	TGTGCCAGCAGCTTAAATTTCCCGGGTCCCGAAGCTTTCTTT
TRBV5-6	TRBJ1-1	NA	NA	CASSLGRGNTEAFF	TGTGCCAGCAGCTTGGGGCGGGGGAACACTGAAGCTTTCTTT
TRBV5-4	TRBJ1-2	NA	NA	CASSLDSIYGYTF	TGTGCCAGCAGCTTAGACAGTATCTATGGCTACACCTTC
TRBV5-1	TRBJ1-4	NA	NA	CASSLGEHSQAEKLFF	TGCGCCAGCAGCCTGGGGGAGCACTCACAGGCGGAAAAACTGTTTTTT
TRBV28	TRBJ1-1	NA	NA	CASTSGQGRARTEAFF	TGTGCCAGCACCTCGGGGCAGGGAAGGGCGAGGACTGAAGCTTTCTTT
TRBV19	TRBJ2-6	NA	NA	CASSISGPGANVLTF	TGTGCCAGTAGTATCTCGGGGCCTGGGGCCAACGTCCTGACTTTC
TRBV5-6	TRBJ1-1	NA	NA	CASSLGTKRAASTEAFF	TGTGCCAGCAGCTTGGGGACCAAGCGCGCAGCCAGCACTGAAGCTTTCTTT
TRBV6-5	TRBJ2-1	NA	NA	CASSSHNEQFF	TGTGCCAGCAGTAGCCACAATGAGCAGTTCTTC
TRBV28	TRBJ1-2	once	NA	CASSFSGQGDGYGYTF	TGTGCCAGCAGTTTTTCGGGACAAGGCGATGGCTATGGCTACACCTTC
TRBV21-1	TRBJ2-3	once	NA	CASSTETGGTQYF	TGTGCCAGCAGCACCGAGACGGGAGGTACGCAGTATTTT